This T cell receptor (beta chain) was observed in a study of T-cell memory formation after mild COVID-19. Study-wide results and caveats: Balance between CD4 and CD8 was seen in clones contracting day 15 to 85, and a CD4+ lean was seen in later expanders. CD4+ contracting clones were mainly CM and EM; CD8+ ones, EMRA.

TCRdb itself ran the 5' RACE reads through MiXCR, one entry per CDR3 protein. This sample carries 120,000 or so distinct CDR3 sequences, 15% to 20% of them seen once, and the ten largest clones take approximately 5.2%. As regards this clonotype: Its antigen is as yet unknown.

The CDR3 sequence is 15 residues long. The germline CDR1 and CDR2 sequences are SGDLS and YYNGEE. With 3 bases removed from V and 0 bases from J, the gap between germline ends came to 10 bases. This chain links TRBV9 with TRBJ2-1; TRBD2 might be the D (6 bases). The receptor was isolated from a man aged 18-30 years who had mild COVID-19 (a few samples of this study predate the infection). Cell type and time point are not known. Sequencing input: PBMCs or a T cell subset sorted from them (not recorded which). CDR3: CASSALADSYNEQFF. The CDR3 coding sequence is TGTGCCAGCAGCGCTTTAGCGGACTCCTACAATGAGCAGTTCTTC.